These 23 T cell receptor beta chains were all obtained from the same sample, sequenced in a study of T cells in Graves' hyperthyroidism and ophthalmopathy. RNA transcripts yielded amplified TCR beta CDR3 regions. The HTBI primer set served for first-round RT-PCR of the TCR CDR3. TCRdb reprocessed the multiplex PCR reads via MiXCR and lists one record per CDR3 protein. The data contain 500,000 to 650,000 distinct CDR3 sequences, roughly 15% of them singletons. The sequenced sample consisted of blood. Receptor source: a woman between 18 and 30 years old with Graves' ophthalmopathy.

This clonotype turned up a few times. Germline and junction disagree at one end, which may indicate a read error. J is TRBJ2-1 and V is TRBV5-1; no definite D call. CDR3 length: 12 amino acids. The germline V gene encodes CDR1 SGHRS and CDR2 YFSETQ. The CDR3 reads CASSLTLDEQFF. The CDR3 bases are TGTGCCAGCAGCTTGACCTTGGATGAGCAGTTCTTC.

At least ten counts were recorded for this clonotype. The genes are TRBV12-3 or TRBV12-4 and TRBJ2-1; TRBD2 matches at 10 bases. V dropped 6 bases and J dropped 2; count of bases not matched to a gene: 10. CDR3 size: 17 residues. The CDR3 DNA reads as TGTGCCAGCAGGGGAGGAACCGGGACTAGCGCCTACAATGAGCAGTTCTTC. It yields the protein CASRGGTGTSAYNEQFF.

V usage is TRBV5-1 and J usage is TRBJ2-7; 7 bases line up with TRBD2. CDR1 and CDR2 from the germline V gene are SGHRS and YFSETQ. The length of the CDR3 is 15 residues. The ends lost 1 base at V and 0 bases at J; junction bases unmatched: 4. CDR3 in amino acids: CASSLISSGSYEQYF. The DNA for the CDR3 is TGCGCCAGCAGCTTGATTTCTAGCGGCTCCTACGAGCAGTACTTC.

In regard to this clonotype: This sequence may be a read error, since a much larger clone differs from it by one base. This chain connects TRBV20-1 to TRBJ2-7, with a weak D call TRBD2 (5 bases). The CDR3 length is 14 residues. The germline V and J ends were trimmed by 5 bases and 5 bases, with 19 bases remaining between them. CDR1 and CDR2 from the germline V gene are DFQATT and SNEGSKA (reference sequence). In DNA, the CDR3 is TGCAGTGCTGGCACTCCGGACGAGGGTCACGAGCAGTACTTC. This encodes CSAGTPDEGHEQYF.

J is TRBJ2-1 and V is TRBV7-8; D unresolved. Trimming left V 0 bases short and J 3 bases short, with 12 bases between. This CDR3 is built from 16 residues. CDR1 is SGHVS, CDR2 FQNEAQ, per germline. This CDR3 is CASSLAGPGGYNEQFF. The CDR3 DNA reads as TGTGCCAGCAGCTTAGCGGGTCCCGGCGGCTACAATGAGCAGTTCTTC.

This clonotype has a handful of counts. This rearrangement joins TRBV14 to TRBJ2-2, with a weak D call TRBD1 (5 bases). Germline CDR1 and CDR2: SGHDN and FVKESK. This CDR3 region has 17 residues. V was clipped by 0 bases and J by 1 base, with 12 bases between them. CDR3 nucleotide sequence: TGTGCCAGCAGCCAAGATTCCAGGGCGCTGAACACCGGGGAGCTGTTTTTT. Its translation is CASSQDSRALNTGELFF.

This clonotype was counted at least ten times. The chain employs TRBV7-9 and TRBJ2-7; weak D call: TRBD2 (6 bases). There are 13 residues in the CDR3. V lost 3 bases and J 0 bases, leaving 6 bases between the germline ends. Germline V gene data show CDR1 as SEHNR and CDR2 as FQNEAQ (reference sequence). The DNA for the CDR3 is TGTGCCAGCAGCTTCGGGAGCTCCTACGAGCAGTACTTC. This translates into CASSFGSSYEQYF.

A word on this clonotype: An end of the junction differs from the germline gene, which may be a read error. The chain carries TRBV5-6 and TRBJ2-5, with a tentative D call TRBD1 (6 bases). The germline V gene encodes CDR1 SGHDT and CDR2 YYEEEE. The CDR3 length is 14 residues. The CDR3 is CASSFQGTGETQYF. CDR3 sequence (DNA): TGTGCCAGTAGCTTCCAGGGGACCGGGGAGACCCAGTACTTC.

The J gene is TRBJ2-2, the V gene TRBV27, with TRBD1 matching over 11 bases. Per the germline V gene, CDR1 is MNHEY and CDR2 is SMNVEV (reference sequence). V was pared by 3 bases and J by 4 bases, with 4 bases of the junction left unmatched. This CDR3 region has 16 residues. CDR3 residues: CASSFRGTGGTGELFF. The CDR3, as DNA: TGTGCCAGCAGTTTCCGGGGGACAGGGGGCACCGGGGAGCTGTTTTTT.

At least ten counts were recorded for this clonotype. The chain links TRBV12-3 or TRBV12-4 to TRBJ1-2, with 9 positions matching TRBD1. Germline trimming cut 3 bases from V and 4 bases from J; bases unmatched to any gene: 9. The CDR3 has 16 amino acids. Here the CDR3 reads CASSFRPGQGAYGYTF. CDR3 DNA sequence: TGTGCCAGCAGTTTCAGACCGGGACAGGGAGCCTATGGCTACACCTTC.

Ten or more counts support this clonotype. The rearrangement uses TRBV5-1 and TRBJ2-7, with 7 bases that match TRBD1. Looked up from germline, CDR1 is SGHRS and CDR2 is YFSETQ. The CDR3 sequence is 13 residues long. V trimming: 4 bases; J trimming: 7 bases; junction bases outside the gene matches: 8. CDR3 region: CASSTPGQIEQYF. DNA for the CDR3: TGCGCCAGCAGCACGCCGGGACAGATTGAGCAGTACTTC.

This clonotype occurred a few times. The chain employs TRBV7-3 and TRBJ1-2; perhaps TRBD1 as D (5 bases). The germline V and J ends were trimmed by 1 base and 8 bases, with 14 bases remaining between them. This CDR3 region has 14 residues. Germline CDR1 is SGHTA and CDR2 is FQGTGA. In nucleotides, the CDR3 is TGTGCCAGCAGCTTAATACTCGGGGGGGACGGCTACACCTTC. Its protein is CASSLILGGDGYTF.

This clonotype was detected many times. This rearrangement joins TRBV20-1 to TRBJ2-3; D tentatively reads TRBD1 or TRBD2 (6 bases each). There are 13 residues in the CDR3. Germline lookup yields CDR1 DFQATT and CDR2 SNEGSKA (reference sequence). The V end lost 5 bases, the J end lost 2 bases, and 11 bases lay between the germline ends. CDR3 nucleotides: TGCAGTGCTGGGGGGCGGGACACAGATACGCAGTATTTT. Protein product: CSAGGRDTDTQYF.

V is TRBV7-9 and J is TRBJ2-1, with TRBD1 matching over 7 bases. The CDR3 is made up of 14 amino acids. The V segment lost 4 bases and the J segment 8 bases; nucleotides outside the gene matches: 8. Per germline, CDR1 SEHNR and CDR2 FQNEAQ (reference sequence). CDR3 region: CASSSGQELHEQFF. The CDR3 DNA sequence: TGTGCCAGCAGCTCCGGACAGGAGTTACATGAGCAGTTCTTC.

The chain combines TRBV4-3 with TRBJ1-1; TRBD1 might be the D (5 bases). Trimming left V 0 bases short and J 4 bases short, with 12 bases between. The CDR3 is 15 residues long. Germline loops: CDR1 LGHNA, CDR2 YSLEER. Here the CDR3 DNA reads TGCGCCAGCAGCCAAGATGCAGGGTTAAGCACTGAAGCTTTCTTT. This encodes CASSQDAGLSTEAFF.

V is TRBV4-1 and J is TRBJ2-7, with 10 bases lining up with TRBD1. Germline CDR1 reads MGHRA; CDR2 reads YSYEKL. The CDR3 has 17 residues. The trim removed 1 base at V and 3 bases at J, leaving 9 bases unmatched. The CDR3: CASSQGAAGQGFYEQYF. DNA of the CDR3: TGCGCCAGCAGCCAAGGCGCGGCGGGACAGGGGTTCTACGAGCAGTACTTC.

There are many counts of this clonotype. J is TRBJ2-5 and V is TRBV3-1, with D perhaps TRBD2 (7 bases). Germline loops: CDR1 LGHDT, CDR2 YNNKEL (reference sequence). The CDR3 has 14 amino acids. V lost 1 base and J 3 bases, leaving 9 bases between the germline ends. CDR3 region: CASSQGGGEETQYF. The CDR3 nucleotides read TGTGCCAGCAGCCAAGGAGGGGGGGAAGAGACCCAGTACTTC.

This clonotype was seen repeatedly, ten times or more. The V and J genes are TRBV2 and TRBJ1-4, with 8 bases that match TRBD1. The V gene's germline CDR1 is SNHLY and CDR2 FYNNEI. CDR3 length: 14 residues. The V segment lost 8 bases and the J segment 7 bases; nucleotides outside the gene matches: 9. The CDR3 protein is CASLDRGGGEKLFF. The CDR3 bases are TGTGCCAGCCTCGACAGGGGCGGTGGTGAAAAACTGTTTTTT.

The chain recombines TRBV4-1 with TRBJ2-2; D remains unclear. CDR1 and CDR2 from the germline V gene are MGHRA and YSYEKL. V lost 0 bases and J 4 bases, leaving 9 bases between the germline ends. This CDR3 has 15 residues. As DNA, the CDR3 is TGCGCCAGCAGCCAAGATCGAGGCCCCACCGGGGAGCTGTTTTTT. The encoded protein is CASSQDRGPTGELFF.

The chain links TRBV12-3 or TRBV12-4 to TRBJ2-3, with TRBD2 matching 12 bases. The CDR3 extends over 17 amino acids. Trimming took 6 bases from V and 0 from J; bases not matched to a gene: 7. The CDR3 is CASSQTGTSGSTDTQYF. In DNA form, the CDR3 reads TGTGCCAGCAGCCAAACCGGGACTAGCGGGAGCACAGATACGCAGTATTTT.

This chain uses TRBV5-4 with TRBJ2-5, with D tentatively TRBD2 (7 bases). This CDR3 region has 15 residues. CDR1 and CDR2 from the germline V gene are SGHNT and YYREEE (reference sequence). Trimming removed 9 bases at V and 5 bases at J, with 23 bases between. The CDR3 protein is CATKKGGGPLETQYF. The DNA of the CDR3 is TGTGCCACCAAAAAGGGGGGGGGCCCCCTGGAGACCCAGTACTTC.

This clonotype was picked up a small number of times. V gene TRBV28 combines with J gene TRBJ1-5; D is unclear. Germline V gene data show CDR1 as MDHEN and CDR2 as SYDVKM. The CDR3 is 15 residues long. Trimming took 6 bases from V and 4 from J, leaving 16 bases between them. This CDR3 reads CASSRVVEGNQPQHF. CDR3 sequence (DNA): TGTGCCAGCAGCCGCGTGGTCGAAGGAAATCAGCCCCAGCATTTT.

This clonotype appeared many times. The genes are TRBV9 and TRBJ2-7; unclear D gene. The germline V and J ends were trimmed by 2 bases and 0 bases, with 9 bases remaining between them. CDR1 is SGDLS, CDR2 YYNGEE, per germline. The CDR3 is 14 residues long. The CDR3 here is CASSVGHSSYEQYF. CDR3 nucleotides: TGTGCCAGCAGCGTGGGCCATAGCTCCTACGAGCAGTACTTC.